The 30 T cell receptor beta chains presented below share a single source sample, sequenced in a study of blood T cells in healthy people across ages. A second PCR of roughly 7 to 11 cycles used a sample-barcoded 5' primer and a J-beta primer mix. MiXCR, run by TCRdb on the 5' RACE reads, gives a single entry per CDR3 protein. This table has about 1.5 million distinct CDR3 sequences, 42% appearing once. Sequencing input: blood. The origin of the receptors is a young woman in good health.

This clonotype occurred many times. V is TRBV10-3 and J is TRBJ2-7, with a tentative D call TRBD2 (5 bases). This CDR3 region has 14 residues. V lost 3 bases, J lost 7 bases, and 16 bases lay in between. In germline, CDR1 is ENHRY, CDR2 SYGVKD. The CDR3 sequence: CAISESFLAREQYF. CDR3 bases: TGTGCCATCAGTGAATCCTTCTTAGCGAGGGAGCAGTACTTC.

The chain carries TRBV7-2 and TRBJ2-6; TRBD1 aligns across 7 bases. This CDR3 is built from 18 residues. Germline V gene data show CDR1 as SGHTA and CDR2 as FQGNSA. V lost 5 bases to trimming and J lost 0 bases; unmatched junction nucleotides: 10. The CDR3 sequence is CASSQIGTAYSGANVLTF. The CDR3 DNA is TGTGCCAGCAGCCAAATCGGGACAGCCTACTCTGGGGCCAACGTCCTGACTTTC.

V and J are TRBV28 and TRBJ1-1, with 7 nucleotides matching TRBD1. Per the germline V gene, CDR1 is MDHEN and CDR2 is SYDVKM. Trimming cost V 6 bases and J 13 bases; bases outside gene matches: 17. This CDR3 is built from 14 residues. CDR3 amino acids: CASSQDRLNTEVFF. The CDR3 bases are TGTGCCAGCAGCCAGGACAGGTTGAACACTGAGGTTTTCTTT.

The gene calls are TRBV28 and TRBJ2-5, with 9 bases identical to TRBD2. The CDR3 runs to 15 residues. J was trimmed by 2 bases and V by 5 bases; bases with no gene match: 6. CDR1 MDHEN and CDR2 SYDVKM come from the germline V gene. The CDR3 spells CASSVAGEQQETQYF. The CDR3 region has the DNA TGTGCCAGCAGTGTAGCGGGGGAGCAACAAGAGACCCAGTACTTC.

This chain connects TRBV7-6 to TRBJ2-7; 7 bases match TRBD1. Germline CDR1 and CDR2: SGHVS and FNYEAQ. With 5 bases clipped from V and 5 bases from J, the junction kept 15 bases outside the gene matches. The CDR3 is made up of 16 amino acids. CDR3 bases: TGTGCCAGCAGCCCCCAGACAGGGCTGACTACCGACGAGCAGTACTTC. Encoded protein: CASSPQTGLTTDEQYF.

Concerning this clonotype: One end of the junction fails to match germline, which may point to a read error. The rearrangement uses TRBV9 and TRBJ1-2; D is possibly TRBD1 (5 bases). The germline CDR1 and CDR2 sequences are SGDLS and YYNGEE. The CDR3 consists of 14 residues. The CDR3 loop reads CASSVGGTGYGHTF. The DNA of the CDR3 is TGTGCCAGCAGCGTCGGGGGAACAGGTTATGGCCACACCTTC.

The chain employs TRBV20-1 and TRBJ1-1; no reliable D call. Germline-derived CDR1 and CDR2 are DFQATT and SNEGSKA (reference sequence). Trimming took 5 bases from V and 0 from J, leaving 16 bases between them. This CDR3 contains 15 residues. The CDR3 DNA sequence: TGCAGTGCTTCCCCCGGAGGTTTCATGAACACTGAAGCTTTCTTT. Amino acid sequence: CSASPGGFMNTEAFF.

This clonotype was seen just once. V gene TRBV28 combines with J gene TRBJ2-1; 11 bases are a match to TRBD2. This CDR3 contains 15 residues. V lost 8 bases and J lost 8; bases outside the gene matches: 11. The germline gives CDR1 MDHEN, CDR2 SYDVKM. DNA for the CDR3: TGTGCCAGCGGGCTTAGCGGGAGGGCCATGGATGAGCAGTTCTTC. Its protein is CASGLSGRAMDEQFF.

The CDR3 coding sequence is TGTGCCAGCAACTCCGGGACAGCGAGCTCCTACAATGAGCAGTTCTTC. This gives the protein CASNSGTASSYNEQFF. This rearrangement joins TRBV6-6 to TRBJ2-1, with 7 bases identical to TRBD1. V lost 7 bases, J lost 0 bases, and 9 bases stayed unmatched. The CDR3 consists of 16 residues. CDR1 MNHNY and CDR2 SVGAGI come from the germline V gene (reference sequence).

In this sample, this clonotype turned up a few times. V is TRBV4-1 and J is TRBJ2-3; D is perhaps TRBD2 (6 bases). CDR1 MGHRA and CDR2 YSYEKL come from the germline V gene. The germline V and J ends were trimmed by 4 bases and 3 bases, with 26 bases remaining between them. The CDR3 contains 19 residues. The CDR3 DNA reads as TGCGCCAGCAGCCCGCTTCCCGCACGCGGTCAGGGAGGAACAGATACGCAGTATTTT. It translates to CASSPLPARGQGGTDTQYF.

This clonotype showed up just a few times. V is TRBV5-6 and J is TRBJ2-1; tentative D call: TRBD1 (5 bases). CDR3 size: 14 residues. Germline CDR1 and CDR2: SGHDT and YYEEEE. V lost 2 bases and J lost 7, with 13 bases in between. CDR3 sequence (DNA): TGTGCCAGCAGCTTCGGGCAGGGTTGGAATGAGCAGTTCTTC. This sequence encodes CASSFGQGWNEQFF.

J is TRBJ1-2 and V is TRBV12-3 or TRBV12-4, with 10 bases aligning to TRBD1. The CDR3 contains 17 residues. Trimming at V came to 5 bases and at J to 0 bases, leaving 9 bases not matched to a gene. CDR3 in amino acids: CASSDTGQGWANYGYTF. The CDR3 DNA follows: TGTGCCAGCAGTGATACGGGACAGGGGTGGGCTAACTATGGCTACACCTTC.

The gene calls are TRBV30 and TRBJ1-2; D remains unclear. Germline V CDR1 and CDR2: GTSNPN, SVGIG (reference sequence). This CDR3 has 13 residues. Trimming pared 3 bases from V and 2 bases from J, leaving 10 bases between. CDR3 amino acids: CAWSEGANYGYTF. The CDR3 nucleotides read TGTGCCTGGAGCGAAGGAGCCAACTATGGCTACACCTTC.

The rearrangement uses TRBV12-3 or TRBV12-4 and TRBJ1-4; D is uncertain. The CDR3 spans 14 residues. The V end lost 6 bases, the J end lost 5 bases, and 13 bases lay between the germline ends. DNA of the CDR3: TGTGCCAGCAGCCCTGGAAGCCCAAATGAAAAACTGTTTTTT. The encoded protein is CASSPGSPNEKLFF.

This chain's CDR3 is CASSYSPGSGDKNIQYF. CDR3 nucleotide sequence: TGTGCCAGCAGTTACTCCCCGGGGAGCGGTGACAAAAACATTCAGTACTTC. This chain connects TRBV6-5 to TRBJ2-4; a possible D gene is TRBD2 (5 bases). Looked up from germline, CDR1 is MNHEY and CDR2 is SVGAGI. Trimming removed 0 bases at V and 3 bases at J, with 15 bases between. CDR3 size: 17 residues.

This clonotype was observed a few times. The V and J genes are TRBV4-2 and TRBJ2-3; possibly TRBD2 for D (6 bases). CDR3 length: 18 amino acids. Germline-derived CDR1 and CDR2 are LGHNA and YNFKEQ. V was shortened by 3 bases and J by 4 bases, with 23 bases between the two germline ends. CDR3 protein: CASSHGESLASEADTQYF. CDR3 DNA sequence: TGTGCCAGCAGCCACGGGGAAAGTCTAGCGTCAGAGGCAGATACGCAGTATTTT.

The V and J genes are TRBV27 and TRBJ1-6, with TRBD1 as a possible D gene (5 bases). The CDR3 is made up of 19 amino acids. Trimming took 0 bases from V and 9 from J, leaving 24 bases between them. Germline V gene sequence: CDR1 MNHEY, CDR2 SMNVEV (reference sequence). The CDR3 here is CASSLSAMTSGTPTSPLHF. As DNA, the CDR3 is TGTGCCAGCAGTTTATCCGCGATGACCTCCGGGACCCCGACTTCACCCCTCCACTTT.

The CDR3 DNA is TGTGCCAGCAGCCAAGATCGACAGGGGTTCAACGAGCAGTACTTC. This translates into CASSQDRQGFNEQYF. J is TRBJ2-7 and V is TRBV4-2; 8 bases are a match to TRBD1. The CDR3 extends over 15 amino acids. Trimming at V came to 0 bases and at J to 5 bases, leaving 6 bases not matched to a gene. Germline V gives CDR1 LGHNA, CDR2 YNFKEQ.

The V call is TRBV5-5, the J call TRBJ1-5; a weak D match, TRBD1 (5 bases). The ends were cut back, 3 bases at V and 7 bases at J, with 17 bases in the middle. This CDR3 region has 15 residues. Germline V gene data show CDR1 as SGHKS and CDR2 as YYEKEE (reference sequence). CDR3 region: CASSSHGGAIQPQHF. The CDR3 DNA follows: TGTGCCAGCAGCTCGCACGGGGGTGCGATCCAGCCCCAGCATTTT.

The chain uses TRBV12-3 or TRBV12-4 and TRBJ2-5; 14 bases fit TRBD2. V was clipped by 6 bases and J by 1 base; unmatched bases: 7. CDR3 length: 17 residues. The CDR3 loop is CASSFQGLAGVQETQYF. CDR3 in DNA: TGTGCCAGCAGCTTCCAGGGACTAGCGGGGGTCCAAGAGACCCAGTACTTC.

This clonotype was detected only a few times. The chain carries TRBV10-1 and TRBJ2-1; TRBD2 matches 13 bases. V lost 10 bases to trimming and J lost 9 bases; unmatched junction nucleotides: 6. CDR1 is WNHNN, CDR2 SYGVQD, per germline (reference sequence). This CDR3 is built from 13 residues. CDR3 sequence: CATGLAGPGEQFF. CDR3 in DNA: TGCGCCACGGGACTAGCGGGACCGGGTGAGCAGTTCTTC.

The count of this clonotype is one. The germline gene is not matched at one end of the junction; a read error may be the cause. This sequence joins TRBV12-3 or TRBV12-4 and TRBJ1-2, with D unresolved. The CDR3 totals 13 residues. The chain's CDR3 is CASSRTDLRGHTF. DNA for the CDR3: TGTGCCAGCAGTAGGACGGACTTACGTGGCCACACCTTC.

This clonotype has just a few counts. V gene TRBV9 combines with J gene TRBJ2-3; 11 bases are shared with TRBD1. V shed 4 bases and J 4 bases; nucleotides not matched to a gene: 8. Germline CDR1 reads SGDLS; CDR2 reads YYNGEE. The CDR3 contains 16 residues. CDR3 DNA: TGTGCCAGCAGCCCGTCACCGGGACAGGGGGCAGATACGCAGTATTTT. As protein: CASSPSPGQGADTQYF.

The gene calls are TRBV5-1 and TRBJ2-1, with TRBD2 matching 8 bases. Germline V CDR1 and CDR2: SGHRS, YFSETQ. This CDR3 comprises 15 residues. After removal of 6 bases from V and 0 bases from J, the junction contained 5 bases not matched to a gene. The CDR3 spells CASTVAGSSYNEQFF. CDR3 sequence (DNA): TGCGCCAGCACCGTAGCGGGGAGCTCCTACAATGAGCAGTTCTTC.

This rearrangement joins TRBV2 to TRBJ2-1; no definite D call. Trimming removed 7 bases at V and 0 bases at J, with 7 bases between. CDR1 is SNHLY and CDR2 is FYNNEI in the germline V gene. The CDR3 runs 13 residues. DNA of the CDR3: TGTGCCAGCATTGCCAGCTCCTACAATGAGCAGTTCTTC. It yields the protein CASIASSYNEQFF.

The V gene is TRBV20-1, the J gene TRBJ2-3; no reliable D call. Germline CDR1 is DFQATT and CDR2 is SNEGSKA (reference sequence). The CDR3 totals 13 residues. Trimming shortened V by 0 bases and J by 6 bases, and 10 bases separated the two germline ends. This CDR3 reads CSARDLMVDTQYF. Here the CDR3 DNA reads TGCAGTGCTAGAGATTTGATGGTGGATACGCAGTATTTT.

The chain recombines TRBV9 with TRBJ1-6; a weak D match, TRBD1 (6 bases). CDR3 size: 14 residues. V shed 0 bases and J shed 8 bases, with 9 bases lying between them. CDR1 is SGDLS, CDR2 YYNGEE, per germline. The CDR3 loop reads CASSVATGYSPLHF. The CDR3 DNA reads TGTGCCAGCAGCGTAGCAACAGGGTATTCACCCCTCCACTTT.

The chain carries TRBV20-1 and TRBJ2-7; 13 bases are shared with TRBD2. CDR1 is DFQATT and CDR2 is SNEGSKA in the germline V gene (reference sequence). J lost 0 bases, V lost 5 bases, and 7 bases had no gene match. The CDR3 totals 16 residues. In DNA, the CDR3 is TGCAGTGCTCGCAGACTAGCGGGAGGATTCTCCTACGAGCAGTACTTC. Its translation is CSARRLAGGFSYEQYF.

The rearrangement joins TRBV28 to TRBJ2-7; the D gene could be TRBD1 or TRBD2 (5 bases each). The CDR3 spans 15 residues. Deletions cut 6 bases from V and 5 bases from J, with 20 bases between. CDR1 and CDR2 from the germline V gene are MDHEN and SYDVKM. The CDR3 loop reads CASSGTAAGFNEQYF. CDR3 nucleotides: TGTGCCAGCAGCGGGACGGCCGCAGGGTTCAACGAGCAGTACTTC.

The chain combines TRBV4-1 with TRBJ2-5; D might be TRBD2 (6 bases). The CDR3 has 14 amino acids. The germline gives CDR1 MGHRA, CDR2 YSYEKL. The V and J ends lost 1 base and 4 bases respectively, with 10 bases between them. The DNA of the CDR3 is TGCGCCAGCAGCCAAGGAAAGGGAGGAGAGACCCAGTACTTC. Translation: CASSQGKGGETQYF.